Below, 6 T cell receptor beta chains from the same sample are listed, as sequenced in a study of OX40 agonist ivuxolimab in advanced cancers. Assay: immunoSEQ multiplex PCR; the TCRdb copy retains only in-frame clones and omits some. The sample has fewer than 35,000 clones, about nine tenths seen once. The sample consisted of CD4+ or CD8+ T cells sorted from blood, taken in a trial of the OX40 agonist ivuxolimab. The receptors derive from an adult with an advanced solid tumor such as melanoma, head and neck, liver or kidney cancer.

This clone was seen only once. V is TRBV5-1 and J is TRBJ1-2; D unclear. The germline gives CDR1 SGHRS, CDR2 YFSETQ. The CDR3 runs to 15 residues. V was shortened by 0 bases and J by 4 bases, with 13 bases between the two germline ends. CDR3 loop: CASSLGAGSGYGYTF. DNA of the CDR3: TGCGCCAGCAGCTTGGGCGCGGGATCGGGCTATGGCTACACCTTC.

The chain is built from TRBV13 and TRBJ2-7, with 8 positions matching TRBD2. The length of the CDR3 is 14 residues. The V and J ends lost 7 bases and 0 bases, in that order; junction bases with no gene match: 5. The V gene's germline CDR1 is PRHDT and CDR2 FYEKMQ (reference sequence). CDR3 protein: CASTGGRSSYEQYF. CDR3 nucleotide sequence: TGTGCCAGCACAGGCGGGAGGAGCTCCTACGAGCAGTACTTC.

The chain links TRBV11-3 to TRBJ2-1; D perhaps matches TRBD1 (6 bases). Germline V CDR1 and CDR2: SGHNT, YENEEA. This CDR3 is built from 17 residues. The ends were cut back, 5 bases at V and 0 bases at J, with 17 bases in the middle. The CDR3 loop is CASSPFPADSSYNEQFF. As DNA, the CDR3 is TGTGCCAGCAGCCCCTTTCCGGCGGACAGCTCCTACAATGAGCAGTTCTTC.

The gene calls are TRBV4-1 and TRBJ2-3; D may be TRBD2 (5 bases). Trimming cost V 0 bases and J 0 bases, with 13 bases left between them. Germline V gene data show CDR1 as MGHRA and CDR2 as YSYEKL. The CDR3 loop spans 17 amino acids. Here the CDR3 DNA reads TGCGCCAGCAGCCAAGATACCCTGAGCGGAAGCACAGATACGCAGTATTTT. The encoded protein is CASSQDTLSGSTDTQYF.

The V call is TRBV18, the J call TRBJ2-2; D may match TRBD1 or TRBD2 (5 bases each). Trimming shortened V by 6 bases and J by 0 bases, and 17 bases separated the two germline ends. The CDR3 is 17 amino acids. Germline loops: CDR1 KGHSH, CDR2 LQKENI. This CDR3 is CASSPPLMGANTGELFF. As DNA, the CDR3 is TGTGCCAGCTCGCCTCCCCTCATGGGGGCGAACACCGGGGAGCTGTTTTTT.

The chain is built from TRBV10-2 and TRBJ1-2; 9 nucleotides line up with TRBD1. CDR1 is WSHSY and CDR2 is SAAADI in the germline V gene. The J segment lost 6 bases and the V segment lost 2 bases, leaving 16 bases of the junction unmatched. The CDR3 is 18 amino acids. Written as DNA, the CDR3 is TGCGCCAGCAGTGAGCAGGGGACAGGGTGGGGAGCTGTCGATGGCTACACCTTC. Translation: CASSEQGTGWGAVDGYTF.